This TCR beta chain was obtained from a study of beta chain features in type 1 diabetes. Trimming left V 4 bases short and J 5 bases short, with 15 bases between. Germline CDR1 reads LGHNA; CDR2 reads YSLEER. The CDR3 is 14 amino acids. Every bit of the isolated RNA underwent reverse transcription, so sequencing read expressed TCRB transcripts. Method: immunoSEQ multiplex PCR; TCRdb's copy keeps in-frame clones and lacks some. Of hundreds of thousands of clones listed, roughly 9.6% are singletons. This clone has ten or more counts. The TCR comes from a woman between 25 and 40 years old in good health. This rearrangement joins TRBV4-3 to TRBJ2-7, with D perhaps matching TRBD1 (6 bases). The specimen was naive CD4+ T cells from blood. The CDR3 nucleotides are TGCGCCAGCAGCCCGTGGCAGGGGAACGACGAGCAGTACTTC. Translation: CASSPWQGNDEQYF.